The rows below give T cell receptor beta chains drawn from one sample of a study of cytomegalovirus exposure and HLA in healthy donors. Sequencing used immunoSEQ multiplex PCR; TCRdb keeps in-frame clones, though not all of them. The sample carries approximately 150,000 clones, 82% recorded once. Input material: PBMCs. The receptors come from a male donor in good health and CMV-seronegative. CDR3s include the opening cysteine and the closing phenylalanine or tryptophan. The D gene is left open where the match is weak. Only some rows state a clone size, as once, few, many or a class for expanded clones.

V gene: TRBV5-1
D gene: .
clone size: once
J gene: TRBJ1-1
CDR3 DNA: TGCGCCAGCAGCTTGGACAGGAACACTGAAGCTTTCTTT
CDR3 protein: CASSLDRNTEAFF

V gene: TRBV6-4
D gene: TRBD2
clone size: .
J gene: TRBJ2-2
CDR3 DNA: TGTGCCAGCAGTGCTAGCGGGATAGACACCGGGGAGCTGTTTTTT
CDR3 protein: CASSASGIDTGELFF

V gene: TRBV27
D gene: .
clone size: .
J gene: TRBJ2-7
CDR3 DNA: TGTGCCAGCAGTTTATCGCAGGGGTCCCTCTCCTACGAGCAGTACTTC
CDR3 protein: CASSLSQGSLSYEQYF

V gene: TRBV6-5
D gene: .
clone size: once
J gene: TRBJ2-2
CDR3 DNA: TGTGCCAGCAGTACACAGAACTGGAACACCGGGGAGCTGTTTTTT
CDR3 protein: CASSTQNWNTGELFF

V gene: TRBV29-1
D gene: TRBD1
clone size: .
J gene: TRBJ2-7
CDR3 DNA: TGCAGCGCCCGGGACAGCGACTACTACGAGCAGTACTTC
CDR3 protein: CSARDSDYYEQYF

V gene: TRBV29-1
D gene: .
clone size: .
J gene: TRBJ2-1
CDR3 DNA: TGCAGCGTTGAAGGGACTGAATACAATGAGCAGTTCTTC
CDR3 protein: CSVEGTEYNEQFF

V gene: TRBV27
D gene: .
clone size: .
J gene: TRBJ2-7
CDR3 DNA: TGTGCCAGCAGTGGAACGACTCACTCCTACGAGCAGTACTTC
CDR3 protein: CASSGTTHSYEQYF

V gene: TRBV19
D gene: TRBD1
clone size: .
J gene: TRBJ1-1
CDR3 DNA: TGTGCCAGTAGTGTAGGACAGGGGATGAACACTGAAGCTTTCTTT
CDR3 protein: CASSVGQGMNTEAFF

V gene: TRBV7-7
D gene: .
clone size: .
J gene: TRBJ2-1
CDR3 DNA: TGTGCCAGCAGCTTGGGGGCCGTCGGCAGGGATGAGCAGTTCTTC
CDR3 protein: CASSLGAVGRDEQFF

V gene: TRBV19
D gene: .
clone size: once
J gene: TRBJ2-3
CDR3 DNA: TGTGCCAGTAGTATGGAAGAGGCGGGTATCACAGATACGCAGTATTTT
CDR3 protein: CASSMEEAGITDTQYF

V gene: TRBV4-1
D gene: TRBD2
clone size: .
J gene: TRBJ2-7
CDR3 DNA: TGCGCCAGCAGCCAAGATTTGCGGGAGGTCCCCTACGAGCAGTACTTC
CDR3 protein: CASSQDLREVPYEQYF

V gene: TRBV2
D gene: .
clone size: few
J gene: TRBJ1-5
CDR3 DNA: TGTGCCAGCAACAGGGCTGATCAGCCCCAGCATTTT
CDR3 protein: CASNRADQPQHF

V gene: TRBV6-1
D gene: .
clone size: .
J gene: TRBJ2-2
CDR3 DNA: TGTGCCAGCAGTGAGGAGCCGAACACCGGGGAGCTGTTTTTT
CDR3 protein: CASSEEPNTGELFF

V gene: TRBV6-5
D gene: TRBD1
clone size: .
J gene: TRBJ2-7
CDR3 DNA: TGTGCCAGCACGGGACCGGGACAGGGACGACTCGGGCAGTACTTC
CDR3 protein: CASTGPGQGRLGQYF

V gene: TRBV2
D gene: .
clone size: .
J gene: TRBJ2-3
CDR3 DNA: TGTGCCAGCAGTGACCGGCGGGGCACAGATACGCAGTATTTT
CDR3 protein: CASSDRRGTDTQYF

V gene: TRBV7-8
D gene: TRBD2
clone size: .
J gene: TRBJ2-3
CDR3 DNA: TGTGCCACCTCGGTAGCGGGAGGATTTGGTGCAGATACGCAGTATTTT
CDR3 protein: CATSVAGGFGADTQYF

V gene: TRBV28
D gene: TRBD2
clone size: .
J gene: TRBJ2-7
CDR3 DNA: TGTGCCAGCAGCCCCTTGCTAGCGGAATCCTACGAGCAGTACTTC
CDR3 protein: CASSPLLAESYEQYF

V gene: TRBV7-3
D gene: TRBD2
clone size: many
J gene: TRBJ2-3
CDR3 DNA: TGTGCCAGCAGCTTAAGTGGGGGAGGGCAAACAGATACGCAGTATTTT
CDR3 protein: CASSLSGGGQTDTQYF

V gene: TRBV7-9
D gene: TRBD2
clone size: .
J gene: TRBJ2-1
CDR3 DNA: TGTGCCAGCAGCTTATGGTCGGCGGGAGACGCAAATGAGCAGTTCTTC
CDR3 protein: CASSLWSAGDANEQFF

V gene: TRBV27
D gene: TRBD2
clone size: .
J gene: TRBJ2-7
CDR3 DNA: TGTGCCAGCAGCTGGACTAGCGGGAGCCCCTACGAGCAGTACTTC
CDR3 protein: CASSWTSGSPYEQYF

V gene: TRBV7-9
D gene: TRBD1
clone size: .
J gene: TRBJ2-3
CDR3 DNA: TGTGCCAGCAGCTTTTCCGGGACAGCCACAGATACGCAGTATTTT
CDR3 protein: CASSFSGTATDTQYF

V gene: TRBV2
D gene: TRBD2
clone size: .
J gene: TRBJ2-3
CDR3 DNA: TGTGCCAGGGGGACTAGCGGTAGCACAGATACGCAGTATTTT
CDR3 protein: CARGTSGSTDTQYF

V gene: TRBV6-1
D gene: TRBD1
clone size: .
J gene: TRBJ2-1
CDR3 DNA: TGTGCCAGCAGTGAAGTCGGGACAGGGTACGGGGGATCCTACAATGAGCAGTTCTTC
CDR3 protein: CASSEVGTGYGGSYNEQFF

V gene: TRBV21-1
D gene: .
clone size: .
J gene: TRBJ2-1
CDR3 DNA: TGTGCCAGCAGCAAAGTTCGCCGGGAGGGCTCCTATGAGCAGTTCTTC
CDR3 protein: CASSKVRREGSYEQFF

V gene: TRBV7-7
D gene: TRBD1
clone size: once
J gene: TRBJ2-7
CDR3 DNA: TGTGCTAGCAGCCCTAGACAGGGGGCCTACGAGCAGTACTTC
CDR3 protein: CASSPRQGAYEQYF

V gene: TRBV11-3
D gene: .
clone size: .
J gene: TRBJ2-3
CDR3 DNA: TGTGCCAGCAGCTCGGGGTCGCGGACAGATACGCAGTATTTT
CDR3 protein: CASSSGSRTDTQYF